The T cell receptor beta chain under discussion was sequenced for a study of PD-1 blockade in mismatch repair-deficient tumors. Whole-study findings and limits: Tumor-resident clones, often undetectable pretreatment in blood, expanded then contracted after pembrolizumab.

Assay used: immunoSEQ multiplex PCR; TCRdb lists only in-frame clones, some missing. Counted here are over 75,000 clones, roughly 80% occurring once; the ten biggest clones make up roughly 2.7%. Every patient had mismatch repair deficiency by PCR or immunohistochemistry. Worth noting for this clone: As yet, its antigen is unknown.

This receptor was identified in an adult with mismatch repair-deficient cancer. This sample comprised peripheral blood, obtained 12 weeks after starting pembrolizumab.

The CDR3 loop reads CASSGDSNTGELFF. The DNA of the CDR3 is TGTGCCAGTAGCGGGGACAGCAACACCGGGGAGCTGTTTTTT. This chain connects TRBV19 to TRBJ2-2; 7 bases fit TRBD1. The CDR3 has 14 amino acids. The V and J ends lost 6 bases and 2 bases, in that order; junction bases with no gene match: 3. Germline V lookup: CDR1 LNHDA, CDR2 SQIVND (reference sequence).